Each of the 28 T cell receptor beta chains below was sequenced from the same sample in a study of T cells in women clearing cervical HPV infection (dated by TCRdb to between 2018 and 2020). The library was generated by the immunoSEQ multiplex PCR assay. TCRdb re-hosts the immuneACCESS table, in-frame sequences only. Its copies lack some clones; in the studies checked, an unresolved V gene accounts for under half of them, and the cause for the rest is not known. This sample's clone table shows approximately 24,000 clones. Approximately 5.4% of the sample lies in the top ten. The sample comprised blood buffy coat. The receptors shown here come from a woman between 18 and 70 years old with a cervical HPV16 infection that either progressed to CIN3+ or cleared (not recorded which).

A note on this clone: The CDR3 is cut off 3 residues early in the read; its end comes from the germline J gene. The chain links TRBV10-2 to TRBJ1-2, with 7 bases identical to TRBD1. V lost 6 bases and J lost 4; bases outside the gene matches: 5. The CDR3 spans 13 residues. Germline CDR1 reads WSHSY; CDR2 reads SAAADI. Partial CDR3 DNA: TGCGCCAGCAGCCAGGGGGGAGTCTATGGC. The encoded protein is CASSQGGVYG. The entire CDR3 sequence reads CASSQGGVYGYTF.

For this clone: Read sequence stops 3 residues before the CDR3 end, and the germline J gene provides the missing end. The chain recombines TRBV2 with TRBJ2-3; D is possibly TRBD1 (6 bases). The CDR3 runs 13 residues. From germline, CDR1 is SNHLY and CDR2 FYNNEI. The V and J ends lost 8 bases and 3 bases respectively, with 12 bases between them. Incomplete CDR3 DNA: TGTGCCAGCGTTCTAACAGGGACAGATACG. Translating it yields CASVLTGTDT. The whole CDR3 reads CASVLTGTDTQYF.

For this clone: The read finishes 3 residues shy of the CDR3 end, and the germline J gene is used to complete it. The chain is built from TRBV4-2 and TRBJ2-7; TRBD1 is a possible D gene (5 bases). V dropped 1 base and J dropped 3 bases, with 13 bases sitting between them. This CDR3 has 15 residues. Per the germline V gene, CDR1 is LGHNA and CDR2 is YNFKEQ. This CDR3 reads CASSQVAQALYEQYF. The sequenced CDR3 bases are TGTGCCAGCAGCCAAGTAGCACAGGCCCTCTACGAG.

For this clone: The CDR3 is cut off 3 residues early in the read; its end comes from the germline J gene. The chain links TRBV30 to TRBJ2-1; 16 positions agree with TRBD2. V lost 2 bases to trimming and J lost 8 bases; unmatched junction nucleotides: 6. Germline loops: CDR1 GTSNPN, CDR2 SVGIG (reference sequence). The CDR3 totals 16 residues. The CDR3: CAWSRGTSGRADEQFF. Partial CDR3 DNA: TGTGCCTGGAGTAGAGGGACTAGCGGGAGGGCTGATGAG. Together with reference TRBV30 and TRBJ2-1, the CDR3 gives the full variable domain: SQTIHQWPATLVQPVGSPLSLECTVEGTSNPNLYWYRQAAGRGLQLLFYSVGIGQISSEVPQNLSASRPQDRQFILSSKKLLLSDSGFYLCAWSRGTSGRADEQFFGPGTRLTVL.

The sequenced part of the CDR3 DNA is TGTGCCAGCAGCTTAGCCGGAGAGACC. Protein sequence: CASSLAGET. The whole CDR3 reads CASSLAGETQYF. V and J are TRBV11-2 and TRBJ2-5; the D is unclear. The CDR3 is cut off 3 residues early in the read; its end comes from the germline J gene. Trimming pared 1 base from V and 4 bases from J, leaving 4 bases between. The CDR3 loop spans 12 amino acids. Germline-derived CDR1 and CDR2 are SGHAT and FQNNGV.

On this clone: The read ends 3 residues shy of where the CDR3 ends; the end is completed using the germline J gene. This chain uses TRBV20-1 with TRBJ2-3, with a possible D match to TRBD2 (5 bases). V lost 1 base, J lost 1 base, and 6 bases lay in between. The CDR3 is 13 amino acids. CDR1 and CDR2 (germline): DFQATT, SNEGSKA (reference sequence). This CDR3 is CSARGAGTDTQYF. The CDR3 bases that were read are TGCAGTGCTAGAGGAGCGGGCACAGATACG.

As concerns this clone: Read data end 3 residues before the CDR3 end; the end is taken from the germline J gene. The chain combines TRBV28 with TRBJ2-5; a possible D gene is TRBD1 (6 bases). In germline, CDR1 is MDHEN, CDR2 SYDVKM. V was cut by 4 bases and J by 1 base, with 7 bases left in between. This CDR3 contains 13 residues. CDR3 region: CASSYRAQETQYF. Partial CDR3 DNA: TGTGCCAGCAGTTACAGGGCCCAAGAGACC.

The CDR3 here is CSASKGSYNSPLHF. Incomplete CDR3 DNA: TGCAGTGCTAGCAAGGGTAGTTATAATTCACCC. The chain is built from TRBV20-1 and TRBJ1-6, with no clear D. The CDR3 goes on 3 residues after the read ends, and that part is filled in from the germline J gene. This CDR3 has 14 residues. The germline CDR1 and CDR2 sequences are DFQATT and SNEGSKA (reference sequence). Trimming pared 3 bases from V and 4 bases from J, leaving 10 bases between.

Concerning this clone: The CDR3 end is not reached by the read, which stops 3 residues before it; the germline J gene fills it in. The gene calls are TRBV2 and TRBJ2-7; perhaps TRBD2 as D (6 bases). The V and J ends lost 5 bases and 4 bases respectively, with 27 bases between them. There are 18 residues in the CDR3. CDR1 is SNHLY and CDR2 is FYNNEI in the germline V gene. The DNA read from the CDR3 is TGTGCCAGCAGTTACGATGGACTAAAAGGGCGCTCCGGGTACGAG. Translating gives CASSYDGLKGRSGYE. The CDR3 reads in full as CASSYDGLKGRSGYEQYF.

Worth noting for this clone: The sequenced fragment ends 3 residues before the CDR3 boundary, so the rest is inferred from the germline J gene. The genes are TRBV9 and TRBJ2-7; weak D call: TRBD1 (6 bases). The CDR3 is 14 amino acids. Trimming pared 0 bases from V and 2 bases from J, leaving 9 bases between. Germline assignment: CDR1 SGDLS and CDR2 YYNGEE. CDR3 sequence: CASSVARDTYEQYF. The covered CDR3 bases are TGTGCCAGCAGCGTAGCCCGGGACACCTACGAG.

Comment on this clone: The read halts 3 residues ahead of the CDR3 end, with the missing end drawn from the germline J gene. The rearrangement joins TRBV4-1 to TRBJ2-5, with D maybe TRBD1 (5 bases). Germline V gene data show CDR1 as MGHRA and CDR2 as YSYEKL. The V and J ends lost 1 base and 3 bases respectively, with 9 bases between them. The CDR3 is made up of 14 amino acids. CDR3 sequence reads: CASSQGQGEETQYF. Incomplete CDR3 DNA: TGCGCCAGCAGCCAAGGCCAGGGTGAAGAGACC.

With regard to this clone: The read ends 3 residues early relative to the CDR3; the germline J gene fills the gap. The gene calls are TRBV5-1 and TRBJ1-6; D possibly corresponds to TRBD1 (6 bases). Germline values: CDR1 SGHRS, CDR2 YFSETQ. Trimming cost V 2 bases and J 8 bases, with 8 bases left between them. The CDR3 is made up of 13 amino acids. The CDR3 protein is CASSFRGDSPLHF. CDR3 DNA, as far as it was read: TGCGCCAGCAGCTTCAGGGGAGATTCACCC.

In the case of this clone: The DNA ends 3 residues before the CDR3 does, and the rest of the CDR3 is filled in from the germline J gene. The J gene is TRBJ1-6, the V gene TRBV5-4, with no clear D. Trimming left V 3 bases short and J 6 bases short, with 10 bases between. Germline V gene data show CDR1 as SGHNT and CDR2 as YYREEE (reference sequence). The CDR3 runs to 14 residues. Incomplete CDR3 DNA: TGTGCCAGCAGCTGGCGGGGAGGTAATTCACCC. Translating it yields CASSWRGGNSP. The whole CDR3 protein is CASSWRGGNSPLHF.

As concerns this clone: The read finishes 3 residues shy of the CDR3 end, and the germline J gene is used to complete it. The chain joins TRBV11-2 to TRBJ2-1; D is undetermined. V gave up 5 bases and J gave up 6 bases, with 5 bases separating them. There are 11 residues in the CDR3. Germline V gives CDR1 SGHAT, CDR2 FQNNGV. The DNA read from the CDR3 is TGTGCCAGCAGCATCTTCAATGAG. Its translation: CASSIFNE. Given in full, the CDR3 is CASSIFNEQFF.

Notes on this clone: Read data end 3 residues before the CDR3 end; the end is taken from the germline J gene. The genes are TRBV7-9 and TRBJ1-2; TRBD1 might be the D (5 bases). This CDR3 is built from 15 residues. Germline V gives CDR1 SEHNR, CDR2 FQNEAQ (reference sequence). CDR3 in amino acids: CASSLLRTHGDTYTF. CDR3 DNA, as far as it was read: TGTGCCAGCAGCTTACTCAGGACACATGGAGATACC.

A note on this clone: The CDR3 end lies 3 residues beyond the end of the read and is filled in from the germline J gene. The chain uses TRBV19 and TRBJ2-3; TRBD2 is a possible D gene (6 bases). Trimming removed 5 bases at V and 1 base at J, with 10 bases between. The CDR3 runs to 14 residues. CDR1 is LNHDA and CDR2 is SQIVND in the germline V gene (reference sequence). The CDR3 sequence: CASSSGLRTDTQYF. The DNA read from the CDR3 is TGTGCCAGTAGTTCGGGACTCCGCACAGATACG.

Notes on this clone: The read ends 3 residues shy of where the CDR3 ends; the end is completed using the germline J gene. The chain employs TRBV19 and TRBJ2-3; maybe TRBD1 (5 bases). CDR1 and CDR2 (germline): LNHDA, SQIVND (reference sequence). Trimming shortened V by 6 bases and J by 2 bases, and 9 bases separated the two germline ends. CDR3 size: 13 residues. The CDR3 spells CASSDSSTDTQYF. CDR3 bases read: TGTGCCAGTAGCGACAGCTCCACAGATACG.

Concerning this clone: The missing CDR3 end, 3 residues past where the read stops, is filled in from the germline J gene. The chain combines TRBV6-2 or TRBV6-3 with TRBJ2-7; TRBD1 matches 7 bases. Germline V gives CDR1 MNHEY, CDR2 SVGEGT. The junction had 6 bases not matched to a gene; V was cut back by 7 bases and J by 3 bases. The length of the CDR3 is 13 residues. The CDR3 reads CASKRGQNYEQYF. The sequenced part of the CDR3 DNA is TGTGCCAGCAAACGGGGACAGAACTACGAG.

On this clone itself: The observed sequence ends 3 residues before the CDR3 terminus, with the missing tail filled in from the germline J gene. The chain employs TRBV4-1 and TRBJ2-6; 7 nucleotides align to TRBD2. Per germline, CDR1 MGHRA and CDR2 YSYEKL. This CDR3 has 18 amino acids. The sequenced part of the CDR3 DNA is TGCGCCAGCAGCCAGGACCCTATTAGCGACCGGGGGGTGAATATC. Translation gives CASSQDPISDRGVNI. The full-length CDR3 reads as CASSQDPISDRGVNILTF.

In regard to this clone: The CDR3 goes on 3 residues after the read ends, and that part is filled in from the germline J gene. The V gene is TRBV18, the J gene TRBJ1-1, with a tentative D call TRBD1 (6 bases). Deletions cut 6 bases from V and 4 bases from J, with 12 bases between. Germline values: CDR1 KGHSH, CDR2 LQKENI. The CDR3 length is 13 residues. CDR3 DNA, as far as it was read: TGTGCCAGCTCCCCCGGGGGGCTCACTGAA. This codes for CASSPGGLTE. Given in full, the CDR3 is CASSPGGLTEAFF.

Judged by frequency, this clone is medium-sized (0.01 to 0.1%). Read coverage stops 3 residues before the CDR3 terminus; the germline J gene supplies the remainder. This sequence joins TRBV7-9 and TRBJ2-4; 8 nucleotides align to TRBD2. V shed 4 bases and J 4 bases; nucleotides not matched to a gene: 6. Looked up from germline, CDR1 is SEHNR and CDR2 is FQNEAQ (reference sequence). This CDR3 is 15 amino acids long. The CDR3: CASSSGGAWKNIQYF. The sequenced part of the CDR3 DNA is TGTGCCAGCAGCTCCGGGGGGGCTTGGAAAAACATT.

Points on this clone: The read finishes 3 residues shy of the CDR3 end, and the germline J gene is used to complete it. V usage is TRBV7-8 and J usage is TRBJ1-2; TRBD1 is a possible D gene (6 bases). V was clipped by 10 bases and J by 4 bases, with 16 bases between them. The CDR3 sequence is 13 residues long. Germline loops: CDR1 SGHVS, CDR2 FQNEAQ. CDR3 bases read: TGTGCCACCGCAGGGGCAAGTCTCTATGGC. Encoded protein: CATAGASLYG. The whole CDR3 protein is CATAGASLYGYTF.

Notes on this clone: The sequenced fragment ends 3 residues before the CDR3 boundary, so the rest is inferred from the germline J gene. The chain has TRBV20-1 and TRBJ2-3; weak D call: TRBD1 (5 bases). Per the germline V gene, CDR1 is DFQATT and CDR2 is SNEGSKA (reference sequence). V was shortened by 3 bases and J by 0 bases, with 13 bases between the two germline ends. CDR3 length: 15 amino acids. The CDR3 reads CSASIQGPSTDTQYF. The sequenced part of the CDR3 DNA is TGCAGTGCTAGTATCCAGGGTCCTAGCACAGATACG.

Details on this clone: Read coverage stops 3 residues before the CDR3 terminus; the germline J gene supplies the remainder. This chain uses TRBV2 with TRBJ2-1; 13 positions match TRBD2. CDR1 SNHLY and CDR2 FYNNEI come from the germline V gene. The V segment lost 4 bases and the J segment 7 bases; nucleotides outside the gene matches: 7. This CDR3 has 16 amino acids. Partial CDR3 DNA: TGTGCCAGCAGTGCCAGGACTAGCGGGAGAGTAAATGAG. This codes for CASSARTSGRVNE. Given in full, the CDR3 is CASSARTSGRVNEQFF.

On this clone: Read sequence stops 3 residues before the CDR3 end, and the germline J gene provides the missing end. The rearrangement links TRBV10-1 to TRBJ2-1, with 10 positions matching TRBD1. With 4 bases clipped from V and 9 bases from J, the junction kept 9 bases outside the gene matches. Looked up from germline, CDR1 is WNHNN and CDR2 is SYGVQD (reference sequence). The CDR3 extends over 15 amino acids. The CDR3: CASSASGTGAGEQFF. The CDR3 DNA, read in part, is TGCGCCAGCAGTGCCTCCGGGACAGGGGCAGGTGAG.

Concerning this clone itself: The read comes to an end 3 residues before the CDR3 does, leaving the germline J gene to fill in the end. This chain links TRBV7-9 with TRBJ2-3, with 7 bases identical to TRBD1. The ends lost 5 bases at V and 5 bases at J; junction bases unmatched: 7. This CDR3 contains 14 residues. Germline V gene data show CDR1 as SEHNR and CDR2 as FQNEAQ (reference sequence). The CDR3 is CASSVNRGGDTQYF. The sequenced part of the CDR3 DNA is TGTGCCAGCAGCGTCAACAGGGGTGGAGATACG.

In the case of this clone: The CDR3 end is not reached by the read, which stops 3 residues before it; the germline J gene fills it in. The genes are TRBV29-1 and TRBJ2-3; 11 bases line up with TRBD2. Germline CDR1 reads SQVTM; CDR2 reads ANQGSEA. J was trimmed by 8 bases and V by 7 bases; bases with no gene match: 8. This CDR3 is built from 13 residues. The CDR3 here is CSANSGGARTQYF. The CDR3 DNA, read in part, is TGCAGCGCAAATAGCGGGGGGGCACGTACG.

As concerns this clone: The CDR3 end falls 3 residues outside the read, so it is completed with the germline J gene. This chain connects TRBV7-9 to TRBJ1-5, with 7 bases fitting TRBD1. In germline, CDR1 is SEHNR, CDR2 FQNEAQ (reference sequence). CDR3 length equals 13 residues. The ends lost 6 bases at V and 2 bases at J; junction bases unmatched: 1. The part of the CDR3 DNA that was read is TGTGCCAGCAGAGGACAGGGCAATCAGCCC. Its protein is CASRGQGNQP. The entire CDR3 reads CASRGQGNQPQHF.